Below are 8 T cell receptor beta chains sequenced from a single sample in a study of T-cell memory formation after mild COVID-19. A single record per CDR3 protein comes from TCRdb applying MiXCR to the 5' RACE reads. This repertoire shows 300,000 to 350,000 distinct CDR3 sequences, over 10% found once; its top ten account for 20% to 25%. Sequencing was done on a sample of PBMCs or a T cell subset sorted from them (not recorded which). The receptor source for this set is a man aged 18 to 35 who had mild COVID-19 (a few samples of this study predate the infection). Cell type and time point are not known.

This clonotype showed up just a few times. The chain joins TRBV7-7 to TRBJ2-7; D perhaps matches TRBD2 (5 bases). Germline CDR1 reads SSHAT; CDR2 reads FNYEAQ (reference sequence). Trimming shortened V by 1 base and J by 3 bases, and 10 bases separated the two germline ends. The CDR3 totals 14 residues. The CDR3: CASSLGLGGYEQYF. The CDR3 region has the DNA TGTGCCAGCAGCTTAGGGCTTGGAGGCTACGAGCAGTACTTC.

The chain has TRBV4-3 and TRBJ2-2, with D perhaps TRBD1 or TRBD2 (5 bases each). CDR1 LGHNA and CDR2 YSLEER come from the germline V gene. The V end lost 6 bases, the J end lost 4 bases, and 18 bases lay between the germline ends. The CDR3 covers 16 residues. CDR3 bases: TGCGCCAGCAGGGGGACCGCGGATTTTGCCACCGGGGAGCTGTTTTTT. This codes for CASRGTADFATGELFF.

The CDR3 reads CSADRRGGFRNSPLHF. CDR3 sequence (DNA): TGCAGTGCCGACCGTCGGGGAGGGTTCCGTAATTCACCCCTCCACTTT. The chain recombines TRBV20-1 with TRBJ1-6; D unclear. This CDR3 spans 16 amino acids. CDR1 is DFQATT and CDR2 is SNEGSKA in the germline V gene (reference sequence). V shed 6 bases and J shed 6 bases, with 21 bases lying between them.

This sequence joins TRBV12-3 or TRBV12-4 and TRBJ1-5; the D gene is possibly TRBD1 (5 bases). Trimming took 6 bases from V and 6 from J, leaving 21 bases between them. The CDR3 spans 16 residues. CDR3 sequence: CASSPGVDRLSQPQHF. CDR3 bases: TGTGCCAGCAGCCCTGGGGTCGACAGATTAAGTCAGCCCCAGCATTTT.

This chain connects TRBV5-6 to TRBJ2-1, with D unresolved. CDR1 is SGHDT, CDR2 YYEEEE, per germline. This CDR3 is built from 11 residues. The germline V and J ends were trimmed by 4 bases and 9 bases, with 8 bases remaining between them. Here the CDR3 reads CASSSNGEQFF. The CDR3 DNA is TGTGCCAGCAGCAGTAACGGTGAGCAGTTCTTC.

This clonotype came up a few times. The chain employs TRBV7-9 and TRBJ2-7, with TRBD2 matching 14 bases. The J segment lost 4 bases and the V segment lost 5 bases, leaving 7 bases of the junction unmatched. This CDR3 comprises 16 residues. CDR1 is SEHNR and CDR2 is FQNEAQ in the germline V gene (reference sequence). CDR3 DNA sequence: TGTGCCAGCAGCCCGGGACTAGCGGGGGCCGTGTACGAGCAGTACTTC. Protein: CASSPGLAGAVYEQYF.

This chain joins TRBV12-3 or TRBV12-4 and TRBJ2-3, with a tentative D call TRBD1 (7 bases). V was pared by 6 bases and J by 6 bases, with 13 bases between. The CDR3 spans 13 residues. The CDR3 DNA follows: TGTGCCAGCAGGGACTCAGGGGGGGATACGCAGTATTTT. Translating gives CASRDSGGDTQYF.

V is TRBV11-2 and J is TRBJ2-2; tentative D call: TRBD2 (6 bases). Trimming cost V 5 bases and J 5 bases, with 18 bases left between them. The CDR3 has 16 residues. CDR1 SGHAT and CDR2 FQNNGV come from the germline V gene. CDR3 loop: CASSPWVVAATGELFF. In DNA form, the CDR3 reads TGTGCCAGCAGCCCGTGGGTGGTAGCGGCAACCGGGGAGCTGTTTTTT.